This T cell receptor (beta chain) was recorded in a study of blood T cell repertoires in COVID-19 (dated by TCRdb to about 2020). Context from the whole study: The collaborator samples originated in the United States, Italy and Spain and spanned the acute and convalescent phases of COVID-19. The prospective study material was composed of cDNA or gDNA derived from T cells, B-cell-depleted T cells, or PBMCs. The dataset comprised deeply sampled blood TCRbeta repertoires from subjects exposed to, actively infected with, or recovered from COVID-19. A freely available public database, intended as a resource for researchers studying the immune response to SARS-CoV-2, is where the repertoires were released. The samples were drawn from the first 160 participants of the ongoing ImmuneRACE study and from 950 to 1,500 subjects provided by 6 global collaborators. Sample metadata almost always included a de-identified subject ID, COVID-19 status, age in years and sex. HLA class I and class II types, where available, came from metadata supplied by the sample provider rather than from assay-based typing. Study-wide conclusions, independent of this receptor: The quantity of clinical and demographic metadata differed by source and by participant and was supplied without curation.

TCRbeta CDR3 regions were amplified from genomic DNA by means of the immunoSEQ Assay, a bias-controlled multiplex PCR. The source study handled its data this way. The number of nucleated cells in each sample was estimated from the amplification of reference gene primers within the assay. To quantify the absolute abundance of each unique TCRbeta CDR3 rearrangement, sequence reads were collapsed and filtered. For each sample, productive Simpson clonality was calculated as the square root of Simpson's diversity index over productive rearrangements. TCRdb holds this immuneACCESS table with in-frame rearrangements only. Some clones are missing; in checked studies, unresolved V genes explain under half, and the rest has no known cause. That table gives V, J and clone size, and the DNA gave D and trimming. This sample has approximately 150,000 clones in its table, and approximately 81% of those were observed once. The ten largest make up 1.4% of the sample.

The collaborating institutions used their own protocols to collect whole blood in K2EDTA tubes. Collaborator samples were shipped for TCRbeta analysis as frozen whole blood, isolated PBMCs, or DNA extracted from either sample type. With respect to this clone: No cognate antigen has been identified for it. Base quality data are lacking; no much larger clone is found one base away.

V trim: 5 bases; J trim: 13 bases; unmatched bases: 5. From cysteine to phenylalanine, the CDR3 is 12 amino acids long. Only the CDR3 portion is preserved as DNA: 36 bases, with reading frame beginning at the first base. According to the germline V gene (reference sequence), CDR1 reads LNHDA and CDR2 reads SQIVND. The rearranged segments are TRBV19 and TRBJ2-1, and TRBD1 aligns with 10 junction nucleotides. This sequence originates from a man between 60 and 75 years old with acute or convalescent COVID-19. What was sequenced was peripheral blood. The CDR3 protein sequence reads: CASSFRDRGQFF. Here is the DNA: TGTGCCAGTAGTTTCCGGGACAGGGGACAGTTCTTC.